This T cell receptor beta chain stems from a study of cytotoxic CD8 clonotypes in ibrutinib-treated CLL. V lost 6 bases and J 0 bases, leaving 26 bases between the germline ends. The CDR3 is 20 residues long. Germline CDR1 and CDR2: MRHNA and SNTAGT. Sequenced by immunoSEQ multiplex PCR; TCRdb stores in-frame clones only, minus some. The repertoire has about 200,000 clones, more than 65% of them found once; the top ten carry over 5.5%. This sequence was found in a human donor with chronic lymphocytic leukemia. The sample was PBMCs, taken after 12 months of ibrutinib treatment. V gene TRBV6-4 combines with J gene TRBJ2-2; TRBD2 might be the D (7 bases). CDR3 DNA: TGTGCCAGCAGAGCCTGGGGGGGCGGCGGCGGGTACACGAACACCGGGGAGCTGTTTTTT. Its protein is CASRAWGGGGGYTNTGELFF.